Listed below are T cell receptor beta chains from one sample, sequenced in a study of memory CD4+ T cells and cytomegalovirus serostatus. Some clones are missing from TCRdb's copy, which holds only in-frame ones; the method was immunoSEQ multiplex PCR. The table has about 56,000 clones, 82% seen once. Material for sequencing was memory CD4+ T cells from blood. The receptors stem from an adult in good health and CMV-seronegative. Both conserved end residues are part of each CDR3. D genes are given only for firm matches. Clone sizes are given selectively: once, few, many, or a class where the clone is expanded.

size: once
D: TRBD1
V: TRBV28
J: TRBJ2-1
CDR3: CASRGTGGSYNEQFF
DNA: TGTGCCAGCAGGGGGACAGGGGGCTCCTACAATGAGCAGTTCTTC

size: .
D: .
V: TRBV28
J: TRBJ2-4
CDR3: CASSWTVFLPKNIQYF
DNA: TGTGCCAGCAGTTGGACAGTGTTCTTGCCCAAAAACATTCAGTACTTC

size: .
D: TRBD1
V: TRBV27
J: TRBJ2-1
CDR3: CASSRNRGPDDEQFF
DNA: TGTGCCAGCAGTCGAAACAGGGGGCCCGACGATGAGCAGTTCTTC

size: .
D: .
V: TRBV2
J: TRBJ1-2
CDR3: CASSGEGGGYTF
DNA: TGTGCCAGCAGTGGGGAAGGGGGAGGCTACACCTTC

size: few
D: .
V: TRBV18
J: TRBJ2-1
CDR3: CASSLDQSGSYNEQFF
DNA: TGTGCCAGCTCCCTGGACCAAAGTGGCTCCTACAATGAGCAGTTCTTC

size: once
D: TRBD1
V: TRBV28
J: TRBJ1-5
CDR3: CASRSGQEGGQPQHF
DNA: TGTGCCAGCAGGTCGGGACAGGAGGGTGGTCAGCCCCAGCATTTT

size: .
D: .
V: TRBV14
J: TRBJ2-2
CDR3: CASSIQGATGELFF
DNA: TGTGCCAGCAGCATCCAGGGAGCCACCGGGGAGCTGTTTTTT

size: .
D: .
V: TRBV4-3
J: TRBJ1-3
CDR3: CASSHSQGNTIYF
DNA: TGCGCCAGCAGCCATAGCCAGGGAAACACCATATATTTT

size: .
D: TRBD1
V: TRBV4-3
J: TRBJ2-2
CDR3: CASSQRVQLRGPDGELFF
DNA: TGCGCCAGCAGCCAAAGGGTACAGCTCAGGGGGCCTGACGGGGAGCTGTTTTTT

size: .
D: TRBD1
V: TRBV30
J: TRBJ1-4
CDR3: CAWSTGQSHEKLFF
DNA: TGTGCCTGGAGTACGGGACAGAGCCATGAAAAACTGTTTTTT

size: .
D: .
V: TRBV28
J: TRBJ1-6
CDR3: CASSQGNNSPLHF
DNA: TGTGCCAGCAGTCAGGGAAACAATTCACCCCTCCACTTT

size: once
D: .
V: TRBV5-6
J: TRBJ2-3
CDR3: CASSPRDLTDTQYF
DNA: TGTGCCAGCAGCCCGCGGGACCTCACAGATACGCAGTATTTT

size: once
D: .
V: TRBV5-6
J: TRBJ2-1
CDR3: CASSLYYNEQFF
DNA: TGTGCCAGCAGCTTATATTACAATGAGCAGTTCTTC

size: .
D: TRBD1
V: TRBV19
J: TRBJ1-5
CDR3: CASSIRQGDSTAQYQPQHF
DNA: TGTGCCAGTAGTATAAGACAGGGGGACTCAACGGCGCAGTATCAGCCCCAGCATTTT

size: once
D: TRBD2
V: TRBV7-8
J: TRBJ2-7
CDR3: CASSLVGTSGGRTYEQYF
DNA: TGTGCCAGCAGCTTAGTCGGGACTAGCGGGGGGCGAACCTACGAGCAGTACTTC

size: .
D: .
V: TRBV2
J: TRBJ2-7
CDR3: CASTSPRGSYEQYF
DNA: TGTGCCAGCACCTCCCCCCGGGGGTCCTACGAGCAGTACTTC

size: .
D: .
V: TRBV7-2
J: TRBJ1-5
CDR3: CASSTLNQPQHF
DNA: TGTGCCAGCAGCACCCTTAATCAGCCCCAGCATTTT

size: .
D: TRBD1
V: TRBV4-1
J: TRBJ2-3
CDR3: CASSPRGTGVGYF
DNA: TGCGCCAGCAGCCCGAGAGGGACAGGGGTAGGGTATTTT

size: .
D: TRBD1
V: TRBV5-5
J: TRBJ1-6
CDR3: CASTLLGGPYNSPLHF
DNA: TGTGCCAGCACCCTCTTAGGGGGCCCCTATAATTCACCCCTCCACTTT

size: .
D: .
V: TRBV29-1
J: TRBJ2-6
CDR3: CSAPQGYSGANVLTF
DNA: TGCAGCGCACCACAGGGATACTCTGGGGCCAACGTCCTGACTTTC

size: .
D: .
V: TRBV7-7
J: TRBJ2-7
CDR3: CASSPHGGSEQYF
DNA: TGTGCTAGCAGCCCCCACGGAGGATCCGAGCAGTACTTC

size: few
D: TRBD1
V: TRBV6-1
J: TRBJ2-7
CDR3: CASVSGTGTYEQYF
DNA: TGTGCCAGCGTTTCCGGGACAGGGACCTACGAGCAGTACTTC

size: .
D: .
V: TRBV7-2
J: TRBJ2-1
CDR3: CASSSPTDNEQFF
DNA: TGTGCCAGCAGCTCCCCGACCGACAATGAGCAGTTCTTC

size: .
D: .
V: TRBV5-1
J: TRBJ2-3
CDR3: CASSLAPGLQGDTQYF
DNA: TGCGCCAGCAGCTTGGCCCCCGGGCTTCAGGGAGATACGCAGTATTTT

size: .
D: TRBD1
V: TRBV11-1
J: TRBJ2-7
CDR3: CASSGQGANYEQYF
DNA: TGTGCCAGCAGCGGACAGGGGGCAAACTACGAGCAGTACTTC

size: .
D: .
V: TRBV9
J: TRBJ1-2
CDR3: CASSVGIGDGYTF
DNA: TGTGCCAGCAGCGTAGGCATCGGGGACGGCTACACCTTC

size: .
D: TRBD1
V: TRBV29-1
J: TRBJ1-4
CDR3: CSVEDGQGVEKLFF
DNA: TGCAGCGTTGAAGACGGACAGGGGGTTGAAAAACTGTTTTTT

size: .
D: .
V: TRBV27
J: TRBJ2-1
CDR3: CASSSRDSYNEQFF
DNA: TGTGCCAGCAGTTCTAGAGACTCCTACAATGAGCAGTTCTTC

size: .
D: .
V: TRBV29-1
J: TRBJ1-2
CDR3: CSVFGDGYTF
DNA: TGCAGCGTTTTCGGGGATGGCTACACCTTC

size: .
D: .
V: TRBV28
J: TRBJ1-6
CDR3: CASSFRQGKSSPLHF
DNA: TGTGCCAGCAGTTTTCGGCAGGGAAAATCTTCACCCCTCCACTTT

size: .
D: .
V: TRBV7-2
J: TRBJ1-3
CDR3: CASSLAPKGRGTLSGNTIYF
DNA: TGTGCCAGCAGCTTAGCGCCAAAGGGGAGGGGGACCCTCTCTGGAAACACCATATATTTT

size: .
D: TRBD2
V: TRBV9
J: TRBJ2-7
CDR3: CASSPSGRSYEQYF
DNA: TGTGCCAGCAGCCCTAGCGGGCGATCCTACGAGCAGTACTTC

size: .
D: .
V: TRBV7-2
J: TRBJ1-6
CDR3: CASSLGEKSYNSPLHF
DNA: TGTGCCAGCAGCTTAGGAGAAAAGTCCTATAATTCACCCCTCCACTTT